This T cell receptor (beta chain) was retrieved from a study of shared clonotypes between healthy human individuals. Broader study findings: Non-shared clonotypes displayed generation probabilities falling below those of clonotypes present in all four donors. Generally, estimated richness proved larger in naive subsets than it did in memory subsets. A handful of donors shared 4.5% to 6.5% of their naive CD4 clonotypes.

Cells designated naive CD8 were CD45RO-negative and were positively selected for CCR7, with terminally differentiated effector memory CD45RA+ cells excluded. Notes on this clone: The antigen is undetermined.

Per the study methods: Without quality scores, immunoSEQ junctional reads could not be filtered like full-length reads. Clones were read by immunoSEQ multiplex PCR, and TCRdb kept only the in-frame ones, dropping some. D and trimming come from the DNA, and the V and J calls and clone size come from that table. The top ten clones hold roughly 0.1% of a sample with about 600,000 clones, 95% to 96% of them seen once. Material for sequencing was naive CD8+ T cells sorted from blood. This receptor was identified in a woman between 25 and 40 years old in good health.

The CDR3 region has the DNA TGTGCCAGCAGCTCAACCGGCAGGGGAGGCCTCGAGCAGTACTTC. Its translation: CASSSTGRGGLEQYF. The chain couples TRBV7-9 to TRBJ2-7; the D gene could be TRBD1 or TRBD2 (6 bases each). CDR1 and CDR2 (germline): SEHNR, FQNEAQ (reference sequence). The V end was cut by 4 bases, the J end by 6 bases, with 19 bases between. There are 15 residues in the CDR3.